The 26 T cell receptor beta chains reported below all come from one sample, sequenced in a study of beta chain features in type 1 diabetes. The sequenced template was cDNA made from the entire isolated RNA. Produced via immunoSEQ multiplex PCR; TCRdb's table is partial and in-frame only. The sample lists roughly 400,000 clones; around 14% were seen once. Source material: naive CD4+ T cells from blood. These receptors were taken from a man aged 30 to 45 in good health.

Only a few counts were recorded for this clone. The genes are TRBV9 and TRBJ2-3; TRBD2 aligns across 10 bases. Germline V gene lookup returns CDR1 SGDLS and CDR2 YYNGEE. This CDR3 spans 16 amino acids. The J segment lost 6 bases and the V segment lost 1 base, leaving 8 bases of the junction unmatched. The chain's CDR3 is CASSVSSGGLRDTQYF. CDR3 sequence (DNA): TGTGCCAGCAGCGTATCTAGCGGGGGACTCCGGGATACGCAGTATTTT.

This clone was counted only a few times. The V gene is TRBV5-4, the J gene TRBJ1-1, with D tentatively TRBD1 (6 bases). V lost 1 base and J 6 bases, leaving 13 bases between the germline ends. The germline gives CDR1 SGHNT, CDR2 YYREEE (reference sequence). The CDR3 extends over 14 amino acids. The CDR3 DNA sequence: TGTGCCAGCAGCTTGACACAGGGTGCCGCTGAAGCTTTCTTT. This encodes CASSLTQGAAEAFF.

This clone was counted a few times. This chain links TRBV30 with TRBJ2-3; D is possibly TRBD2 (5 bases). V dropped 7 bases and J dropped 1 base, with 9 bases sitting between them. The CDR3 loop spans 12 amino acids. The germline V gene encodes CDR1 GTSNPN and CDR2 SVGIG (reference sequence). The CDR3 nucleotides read TGTGCCTCGGACGGGGGCACAGATACGCAGTATTTT. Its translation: CASDGGTDTQYF.

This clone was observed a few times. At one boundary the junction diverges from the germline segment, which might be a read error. This CDR3 reads CASSPALFNEQFF. The CDR3 nucleotides read TGTGCTAGCAGCCCGGCCCTCTTCAATGAGCAGTTCTTC. The genes are TRBV7-7 and TRBJ2-1; D is uncertain. Germline V lookup: CDR1 SSHAT, CDR2 FNYEAQ (reference sequence). This CDR3 is built from 13 residues.

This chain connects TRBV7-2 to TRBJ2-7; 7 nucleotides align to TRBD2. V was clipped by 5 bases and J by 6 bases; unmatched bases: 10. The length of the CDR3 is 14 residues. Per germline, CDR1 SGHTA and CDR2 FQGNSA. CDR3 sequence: CASSIGLGLGEQYV. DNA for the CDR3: TGTGCCAGCAGCATCGGACTAGGCTTAGGCGAGCAGTACGTC.

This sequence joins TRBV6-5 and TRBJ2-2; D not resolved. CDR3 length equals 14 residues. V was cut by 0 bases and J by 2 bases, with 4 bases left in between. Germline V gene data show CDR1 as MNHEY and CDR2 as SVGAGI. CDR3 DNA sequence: TGTGCCAGCAGTTACTCGATAAACACCGGGGAGCTGTTTTTT. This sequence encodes CASSYSINTGELFF.

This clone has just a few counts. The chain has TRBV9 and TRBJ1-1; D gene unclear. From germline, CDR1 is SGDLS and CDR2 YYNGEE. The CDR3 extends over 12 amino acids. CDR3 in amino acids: CATGRGNTEAFF. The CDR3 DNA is TGTGCTACTGGTCGGGGGAACACTGAAGCTTTCTTT.

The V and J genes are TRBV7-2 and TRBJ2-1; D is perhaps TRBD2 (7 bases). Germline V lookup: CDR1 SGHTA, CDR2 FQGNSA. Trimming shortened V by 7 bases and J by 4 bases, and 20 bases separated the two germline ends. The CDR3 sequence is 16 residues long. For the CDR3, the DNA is TGTGCCAGCACCTTTAGGGGGGGAAACAGTTACAATGAGCAGTTCTTC. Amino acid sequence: CASTFRGGNSYNEQFF.

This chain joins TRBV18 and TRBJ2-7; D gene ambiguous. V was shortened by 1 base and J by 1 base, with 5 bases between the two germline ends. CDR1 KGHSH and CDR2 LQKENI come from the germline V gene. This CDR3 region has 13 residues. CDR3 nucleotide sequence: TGTGCCAGCTCACCACTCGGTTCCTACGAGCAGTACTTC. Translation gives CASSPLGSYEQYF.

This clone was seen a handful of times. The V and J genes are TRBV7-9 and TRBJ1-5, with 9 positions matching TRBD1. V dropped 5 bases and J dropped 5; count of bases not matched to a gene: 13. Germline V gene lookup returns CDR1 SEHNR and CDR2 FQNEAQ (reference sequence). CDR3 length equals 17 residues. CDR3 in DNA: TGTGCCAGCAGCCGATCCGGGACAGGGAAGGGGCATCAGCCCCAGCATTTT. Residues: CASSRSGTGKGHQPQHF.

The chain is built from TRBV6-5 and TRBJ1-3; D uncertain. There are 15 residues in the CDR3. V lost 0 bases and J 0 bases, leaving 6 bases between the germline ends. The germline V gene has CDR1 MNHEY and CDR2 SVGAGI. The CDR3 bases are TGTGCCAGCAGTTACTCGAGCGTCTCTGGAAACACCATATATTTT. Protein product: CASSYSSVSGNTIYF.

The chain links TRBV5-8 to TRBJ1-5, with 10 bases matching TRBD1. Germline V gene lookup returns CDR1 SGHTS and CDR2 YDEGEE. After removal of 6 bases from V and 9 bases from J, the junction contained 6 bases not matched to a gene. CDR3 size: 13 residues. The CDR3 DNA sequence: TGTGCCAGCACCGGGACAGGGGTTCGGCCCCAGCATTTT. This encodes CASTGTGVRPQHF.

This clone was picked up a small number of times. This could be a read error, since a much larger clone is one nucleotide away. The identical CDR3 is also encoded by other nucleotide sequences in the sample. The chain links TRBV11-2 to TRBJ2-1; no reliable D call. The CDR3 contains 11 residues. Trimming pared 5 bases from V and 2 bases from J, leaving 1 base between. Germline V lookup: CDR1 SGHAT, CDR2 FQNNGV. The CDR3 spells CASSPYNEQFF. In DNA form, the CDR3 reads TGTGCCAGCAGCCCCTACAATGAGCAGTTCTTC.

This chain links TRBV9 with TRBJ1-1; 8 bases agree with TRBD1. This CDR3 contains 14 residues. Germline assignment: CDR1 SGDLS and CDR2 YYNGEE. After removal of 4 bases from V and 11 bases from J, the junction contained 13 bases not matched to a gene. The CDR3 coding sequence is TGTGCCAGCAGCCCTTCGGCAGGGGGCCACGGGGCTTTCTTT. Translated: CASSPSAGGHGAFF.

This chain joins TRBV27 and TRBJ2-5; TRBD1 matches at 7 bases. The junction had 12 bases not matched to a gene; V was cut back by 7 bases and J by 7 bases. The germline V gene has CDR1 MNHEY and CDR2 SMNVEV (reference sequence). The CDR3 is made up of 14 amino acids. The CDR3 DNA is TGTGCCAGCATGAGGGAACAGGGGATCCGGACCCAGTACTTC. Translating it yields CASMREQGIRTQYF.

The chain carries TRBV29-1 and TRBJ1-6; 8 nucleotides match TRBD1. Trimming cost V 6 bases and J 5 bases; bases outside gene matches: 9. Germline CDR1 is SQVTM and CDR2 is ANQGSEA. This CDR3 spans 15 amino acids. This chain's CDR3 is CSVSGGSGNNSPLHF. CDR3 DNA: TGCAGCGTCTCAGGGGGCTCAGGGAATAATTCACCCCTCCACTTT.

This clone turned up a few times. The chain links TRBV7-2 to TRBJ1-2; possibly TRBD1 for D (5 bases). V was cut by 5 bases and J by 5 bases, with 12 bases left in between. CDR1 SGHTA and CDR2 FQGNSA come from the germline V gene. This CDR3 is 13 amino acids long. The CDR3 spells CASSEQDVYGYTF. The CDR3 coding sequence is TGTGCCAGCAGCGAACAGGATGTTTATGGCTACACCTTC.

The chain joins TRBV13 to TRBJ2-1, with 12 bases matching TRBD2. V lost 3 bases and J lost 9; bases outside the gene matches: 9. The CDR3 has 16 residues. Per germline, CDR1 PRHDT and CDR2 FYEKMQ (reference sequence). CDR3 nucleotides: TGTGCCAGCAGCTTTGGCCCGACTAGCGGGAGACCTGAGCAGTTCTTC. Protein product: CASSFGPTSGRPEQFF. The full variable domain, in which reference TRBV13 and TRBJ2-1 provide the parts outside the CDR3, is AAGVIQSPRHLIKEKRETATLKCYPIPRHDTVYWYQQGPGQDPQFLISFYEKMQSDKGSIPDRFSAQQFSDYHSELNMSSLELGDSALYFCASSFGPTSGRPEQFFGPGTRLTVL.

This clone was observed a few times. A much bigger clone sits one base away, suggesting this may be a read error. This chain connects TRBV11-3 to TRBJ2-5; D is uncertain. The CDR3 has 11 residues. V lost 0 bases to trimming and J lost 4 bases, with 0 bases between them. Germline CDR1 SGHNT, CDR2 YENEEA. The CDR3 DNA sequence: TGTGCCAGCAGCTTAGAAGAGACCCAGTACTTC. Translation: CASSLEETQYF.

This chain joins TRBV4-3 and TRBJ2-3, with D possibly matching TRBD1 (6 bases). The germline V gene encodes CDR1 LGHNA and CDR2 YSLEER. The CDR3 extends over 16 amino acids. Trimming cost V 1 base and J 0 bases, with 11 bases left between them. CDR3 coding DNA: TGCGCCAGCAGCCAAGGTACAGGGTATAGCACAGATACGCAGTATTTT. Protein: CASSQGTGYSTDTQYF.

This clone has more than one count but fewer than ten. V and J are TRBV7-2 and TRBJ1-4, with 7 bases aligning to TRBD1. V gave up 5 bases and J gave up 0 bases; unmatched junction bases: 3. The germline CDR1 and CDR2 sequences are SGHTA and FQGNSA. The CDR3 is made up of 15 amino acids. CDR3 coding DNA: TGTGCCAGCAGCCGCACAGGGGCAACTAATGAAAAACTGTTTTTT. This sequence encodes CASSRTGATNEKLFF.

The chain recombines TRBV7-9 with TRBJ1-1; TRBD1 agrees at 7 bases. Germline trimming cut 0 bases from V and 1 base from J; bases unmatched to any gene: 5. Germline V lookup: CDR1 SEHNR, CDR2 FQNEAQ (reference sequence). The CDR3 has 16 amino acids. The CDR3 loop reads CASSLAGRDRNTEAFF. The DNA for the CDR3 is TGTGCCAGCAGCTTAGCGGGTCGGGACAGGAACACTGAAGCTTTCTTT.

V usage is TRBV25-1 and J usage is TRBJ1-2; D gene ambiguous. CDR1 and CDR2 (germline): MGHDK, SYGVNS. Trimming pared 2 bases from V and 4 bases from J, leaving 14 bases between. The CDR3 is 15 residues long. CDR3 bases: TGTGCCAGCAGTGAAAGAGGAGGCTGGATCTATGGCTACACCTTC. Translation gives CASSERGGWIYGYTF.

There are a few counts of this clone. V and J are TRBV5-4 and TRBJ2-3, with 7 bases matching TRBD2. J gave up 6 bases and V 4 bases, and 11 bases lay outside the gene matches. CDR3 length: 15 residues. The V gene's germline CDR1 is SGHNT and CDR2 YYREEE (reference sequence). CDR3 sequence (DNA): TGTGCCAGCAGCAAGAGCGGGACTCACACGGATACGCAGTATTTT. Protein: CASSKSGTHTDTQYF.

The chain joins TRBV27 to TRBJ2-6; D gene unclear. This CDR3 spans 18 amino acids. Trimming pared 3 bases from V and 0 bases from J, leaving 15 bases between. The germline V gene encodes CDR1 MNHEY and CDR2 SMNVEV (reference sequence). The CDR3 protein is CASSLIGRALSGANVLTF. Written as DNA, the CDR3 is TGTGCCAGCAGTTTGATTGGCCGAGCCCTCTCTGGGGCCAACGTCCTGACTTTC.

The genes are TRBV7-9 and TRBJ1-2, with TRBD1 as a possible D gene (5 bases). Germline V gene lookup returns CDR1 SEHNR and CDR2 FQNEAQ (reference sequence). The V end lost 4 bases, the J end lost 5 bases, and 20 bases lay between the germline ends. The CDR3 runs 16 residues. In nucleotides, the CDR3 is TGTGCCAGCAGCTCTCCTCCCCGGGGCGCCCGATATGGCTACACCTTC. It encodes CASSSPPRGARYGYTF.